A selection of T cell receptor beta chains follows, all from one sample in a study of T cell responses to AZD1222 COVID-19 vaccine. Some clones are missing from TCRdb's copy, which holds only in-frame ones; the method was immunoSEQ multiplex PCR. The sample includes hundreds of thousands of clones, around 93% seen only once; the top ten take 1%. Sample: peripheral blood, taken on day 0 of MenACWY control vaccination. The receptor source for this set is an adult in good health. Each CDR3 is given with its conserved first and last residue. A D gene is named only where the DNA matches it firmly. Size tells how often a clone was seen (once, few, many) or the class of an expanded clone, and some rows leave it out.

j_call	clone_size	v_call	d_call	cdr3_nt	cdr3_aa
TRBJ2-3	.	TRBV11-3	.	TGTGCCAGCAGCTTAGGCGGGACCTTTTCCGATACGCAGTATTTT	CASSLGGTFSDTQYF
TRBJ1-2	.	TRBV12-3/TRBV12-4	.	TGTGCCAGCAGTCGGGGGTATGGCTACACCTTC	CASSRGYGYTF
TRBJ1-5	.	TRBV5-1	TRBD1	TGCGCCAGCAGCCTAGGGACAGGGGGAATGCAGCCCCAGCATTTT	CASSLGTGGMQPQHF
TRBJ2-7	.	TRBV10-1	TRBD1	TGCGCCAGCAAACCGGGACAGGGGTCCTACGAGCAGTACTTC	CASKPGQGSYEQYF
TRBJ1-1	.	TRBV5-1	.	TGCGCCAGCAGCCAAGACACTGAAGCTTTCTTT	CASSQDTEAFF
TRBJ1-2	.	TRBV6-5	.	TGTGCCAGCAGCCCAAGCGGCTTTAACTATGGCTACACCTTC	CASSPSGFNYGYTF
TRBJ1-3	few	TRBV27	.	TGTGCCAGCAGTTCCCCCTCTGGAAACACCATATATTTT	CASSSPSGNTIYF
TRBJ1-3	.	TRBV18	TRBD1	TGTGCCAGCTCACCCCTATTGACAGGGTCTGGAAACACCATATATTTT	CASSPLLTGSGNTIYF
TRBJ1-4	once	TRBV6-5	.	TGTGCCAGCAAAATGAGAGGGTCAGGGGAAAAACTGTTTTTT	CASKMRGSGEKLFF
TRBJ2-6	.	TRBV5-1	.	TGCGCCAGCAGCTTGGATCGGCTTGGGGCCCCTTTATACTCTGGGGCCAACGTCCTGACTTTC	CASSLDRLGAPLYSGANVLTF
TRBJ1-1	.	TRBV12-3/TRBV12-4	.	TGTGCCAGCAATACCAGGGTTGGCACTGAAGCTTTCTTT	CASNTRVGTEAFF
TRBJ1-3	.	TRBV7-2	TRBD1	TGTGCCAGCAGCTTAGTGGACAGGGCGGGTGGAAACACCATATATTTT	CASSLVDRAGGNTIYF
TRBJ2-1	once	TRBV28	.	TGTGCCAGCAGCAAAGGCGATCTAGCCGCCTATCTGTTCTTC	CASSKGDLAAYLFF
TRBJ2-7	.	TRBV5-4	.	TGTGCCAGCAGCGCCCCCTCTCCGACAGGGAGGGGGACCTACGAGCAGTACTTC	CASSAPSPTGRGTYEQYF
TRBJ1-1	.	TRBV3-1/TRBV3-2	.	TGTGCCAGCAGCCCCCAGGGGTTCACTGAAGCTTTCTTT	CASSPQGFTEAFF
TRBJ2-7	once	TRBV4-1	TRBD2	TGCGCCAGCAGCCGCCTAGCGGGGGAGTACGAGCAGTACTTC	CASSRLAGEYEQYF
TRBJ1-1	.	TRBV3-1/TRBV3-2	.	TGTGCCAGCAACCTCCTAAAGGGGAACACTGAAGCTTTCTTT	CASNLLKGNTEAFF
TRBJ1-3	.	TRBV5-1	.	TGCGCCAGTTCACCGGGATCCCGGGGGCACACCATATATTTT	CASSPGSRGHTIYF
TRBJ1-2	.	TRBV5-8	TRBD1	TGTGCCAGCAGCGGGGAAACCGGGACAGGGAACTATGGCTACACCTTC	CASSGETGTGNYGYTF
TRBJ1-6	.	TRBV18	TRBD1	TGTGCCAGCTCACCACAACAGGGGGCTAATAATTCACCCCTCCACTTT	CASSPQQGANNSPLHF
TRBJ1-6	.	TRBV11-2	.	TGTGCCAGCAGCGTACAGAGCTCCTATAATTCACCCCTCCACTTT	CASSVQSSYNSPLHF
TRBJ1-2	.	TRBV7-9	TRBD1	TGTGCCAGCAGCTTAGCGGGACAGGGAGGAGGCTACACCTTC	CASSLAGQGGGYTF
TRBJ1-2	.	TRBV6-5	.	TGTGCCAGCCACAGAGCCGGAGGGGGTGGCTACACCTTC	CASHRAGGGGYTF
TRBJ1-2	once	TRBV5-8	.	TGTGCCAGCAGCATAAAGGGGCTGAGAGGCTACACCTTC	CASSIKGLRGYTF
TRBJ1-5	.	TRBV2	TRBD1	TGTGCCAGCAGAGTACAGGGGATCGGCAATCAGCCCCAGCATTTT	CASRVQGIGNQPQHF
TRBJ2-5	.	TRBV5-1	.	TGCGCCAGCAGCGTTGGCCAGGAGACCCAGTACTTC	CASSVGQETQYF
TRBJ2-1	.	TRBV3-1/TRBV3-2	.	TGTGCCAGCCATGGGAGCTCCTACAATGAGCAGTTCTTC	CASHGSSYNEQFF
TRBJ1-4	.	TRBV5-1	.	TGCGCCAGCAGCTTGGGCCAGGGGCGAAATGAAAAACTGTTTTTT	CASSLGQGRNEKLFF
TRBJ2-2	few	TRBV7-8	.	TGTGCCAGCAGTTCCTTGGACAGGGAGCTGTTTTTT	CASSSLDRELFF
TRBJ1-3	.	TRBV20-1	.	TGCAGTGCTAGAGTGGTAGGAGGGGCCTTATTT	CSARVVGGALF
TRBJ1-2	.	TRBV6-2/TRBV6-3	.	TGTGCCAGCAGTTACTCAAGGACCCTGGGGGGCTACACCTTC	CASSYSRTLGGYTF
TRBJ1-4	.	TRBV28	TRBD1	TGTGCCACGTCAGGGGACAGTTATGAAAAACTGTTTTTT	CATSGDSYEKLFF
TRBJ1-1	.	TRBV11-2	.	TGTGCCAGCAGCTTAACCCAGGGGAACACTGAAGCTTTCTTT	CASSLTQGNTEAFF
TRBJ1-4	once	TRBV4-3	.	TGCGCCAGCAGCCAAGAGGGAACACGGAATGAAAAACTGTTTTTT	CASSQEGTRNEKLFF
TRBJ1-5	.	TRBV6-2/TRBV6-3	.	TGTGCCAGCAGTCGGGTGGGGAGGGGAAGTCAGCCCCAGCATTTT	CASSRVGRGSQPQHF